The TCR beta chain described here comes from a study of blood T cell repertoires in COVID-19. In the original workflow: By means of reference gene primer amplification, nucleated cell counts were estimated. The assay was immunoSEQ multiplex PCR, and TCRdb's table has in-frame clones only and misses some. V and J calls and clone size come straight from that table; D and trimming were deduced from the DNA. In the table there are over 150,000 clones, approximately 84% of which are singletons. Only a few counts were recorded for this clone. Donors of Cohort 3 who recovered were those that had two negative PCRs, clearance, or symptom resolution. The TCR comes from a woman aged 45-65 years who had recovered from COVID-19. Sequences were obtained from PBMCs or T cells enriched from blood (not recorded which).

This chain's CDR3 is CASSLRTITEAFF. The DNA of the CDR3 is TGTGCCAGCAGCCTACGCACGATCACTGAAGCTTTCTTT. J is TRBJ1-1 and V is TRBV7-2; unclear D gene. CDR3 length: 13 residues. V dropped 5 bases and J dropped 4 bases, with 11 bases sitting between them. Germline V lookup: CDR1 SGHTA, CDR2 FQGNSA. The variable domain in full, with the rest retrieved from reference TRBV7-2 and TRBJ1-1, is GAGVSQSPSNKVTEKGKDVELRCDPISGHTALYWYRQSLGQGLEFLIYFQGNSAPDKSGLPSDRFSAERTGGSVSTLTIQRTQQEDSAVYLCASSLRTITEAFFGQGTRLTVV.